This T cell receptor (beta chain) is drawn from a study of OX40 agonist ivuxolimab in advanced cancers. Study-wide background: Patients received ivuxolimab, an agonistic anti-OX40 (CD134) antibody. Head and neck, renal cell, melanoma or hepatocellular carcinoma were the cancers that dose-escalation patients had. Study observations and caveats: Some of the nonresponding patients also showed low levels of normalized T-cell clonal expansion.

The data were produced by immunoSEQ multiplex PCR, yet TCRdb's version contains in-frame clones alone and is incomplete. The sample has tens of thousands of clones; 70% to 90% are singletons. Deletions cut 2 bases from V and 4 bases from J, with 12 bases between. Germline V lookup: CDR1 LNHDA, CDR2 SQIVND (reference sequence). This CDR3 spans 15 amino acids. This clone appeared once. The antigen remains unidentified. The sequence came from an adult with an advanced solid tumor such as melanoma, head and neck, liver or kidney cancer. This specimen consisted of CD4+ or CD8+ T cells sorted from blood, obtained in a trial of the OX40 agonist ivuxolimab. The chain combines TRBV19 with TRBJ1-5; D is unresolved. The CDR3 DNA reads as TGTGCCAGTAGTATAATGGCTTCTTCTAATCAGCCCCAGCATTTT. The encoded protein is CASSIMASSNQPQHF.